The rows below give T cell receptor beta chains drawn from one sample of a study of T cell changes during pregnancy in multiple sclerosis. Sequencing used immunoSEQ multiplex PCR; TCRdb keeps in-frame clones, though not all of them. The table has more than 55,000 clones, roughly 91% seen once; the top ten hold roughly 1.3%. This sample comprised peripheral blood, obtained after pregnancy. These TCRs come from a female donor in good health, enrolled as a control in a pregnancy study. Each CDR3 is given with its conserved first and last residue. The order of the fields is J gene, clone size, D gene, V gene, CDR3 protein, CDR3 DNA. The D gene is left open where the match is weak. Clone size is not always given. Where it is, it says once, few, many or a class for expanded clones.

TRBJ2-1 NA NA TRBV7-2 CASSLAQGGSYNEQFF TGTGCCAGCAGCTTAGCCCAAGGGGGCTCCTACAATGAGCAGTTCTTC
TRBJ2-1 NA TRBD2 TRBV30 CAWILAGRYYNEQFF TGTGCCTGGATTCTAGCGGGGAGATACTACAATGAGCAGTTCTTC
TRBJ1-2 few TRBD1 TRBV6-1 CASSEPGQGRWGYTF TGTGCCAGCAGTGAACCGGGACAGGGCCGTTGGGGCTACACCTTC
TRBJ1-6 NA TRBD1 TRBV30 CAWRGQESSPLHF TGTGCCTGGAGGGGACAGGAATCTTCACCCCTCCACTTT
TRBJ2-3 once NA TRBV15 CATSRALRDTQYF TGTGCCACCAGCAGGGCACTAAGAGATACGCAGTATTTT
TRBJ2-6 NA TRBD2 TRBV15 CATSSGWGGTSGANVLTF TGTGCCACCAGCAGTGGGTGGGGGGGTACCTCGGGGGCCAACGTCCTGACTTTC
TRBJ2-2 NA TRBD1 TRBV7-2 CASSSWTGNLGGELFF TGTGCCAGCAGCTCCTGGACAGGGAATCTAGGCGGGGAGCTGTTTTTT
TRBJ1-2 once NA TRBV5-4 CASSSGSEDLANYGYTF TGTGCCAGCAGCTCGGGGTCCGAAGACCTTGCTAACTATGGCTACACCTTC
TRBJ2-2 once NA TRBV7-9 CASSHLRPPNTGELFF TGTGCCAGCAGCCACCTCAGGCCACCGAACACCGGGGAGCTGTTTTTT
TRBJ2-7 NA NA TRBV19 CASSIGGNEQYF TGTGCCAGTAGTATAGGAGGGAACGAGCAGTACTTC
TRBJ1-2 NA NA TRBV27 CASSFRGSYGYTF TGTGCCAGCAGTTTTAGAGGGAGCTATGGCTACACCTTC
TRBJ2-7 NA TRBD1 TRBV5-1 CASSARDRGIYEQYF TGCGCCAGCAGCGCCCGGGACAGGGGTATCTACGAGCAGTACTTC
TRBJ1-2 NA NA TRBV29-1 CSVWGGEGDYGYTF TGCAGCGTTTGGGGAGGGGAAGGTGACTATGGCTACACCTTC
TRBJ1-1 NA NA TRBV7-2 CASSLSEMMNTEAFF TGTGCCAGCAGCTTATCTGAGATGATGAACACTGAAGCTTTCTTT
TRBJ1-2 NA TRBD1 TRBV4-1 CASSQGVQGAYGYTF TGCGCCAGCAGCCAAGGAGTCCAGGGGGCCTATGGCTACACCTTC
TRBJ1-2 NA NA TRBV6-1 CASSEVAQNYGYTF TGTGCCAGCAGTGAAGTTGCACAGAACTATGGCTACACCTTC
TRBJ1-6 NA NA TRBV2 CASGAGANSPLHF TGTGCCAGCGGGGCAGGGGCTAATTCACCCCTCCACTTT
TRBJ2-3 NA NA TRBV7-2 CASSTGFASDTQYF TGTGCCAGCAGCACGGGGTTCGCGTCAGATACGCAGTATTTT
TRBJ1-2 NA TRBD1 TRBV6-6 CASSYSDRANGYTF TGTGCCAGCAGTTACTCGGACAGGGCCAATGGCTACACCTTC
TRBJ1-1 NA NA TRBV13 CASSLVSGNTEAFF TGTGCCAGCAGCTTGGTCTCAGGGAACACTGAAGCTTTCTTT
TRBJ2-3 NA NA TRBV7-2 CASSFGLSTDTQYF TGTGCCAGCAGCTTCGGACTAAGCACAGATACGCAGTATTTT
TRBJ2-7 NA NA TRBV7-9 CASSFGPQGPEQYF TGTGCCAGCAGCTTCGGGCCGCAGGGCCCCGAGCAGTACTTC
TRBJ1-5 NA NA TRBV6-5 CASRPGSKSNQPQHF TGTGCCAGCAGACCGGGATCCAAGAGCAATCAGCCCCAGCATTTT
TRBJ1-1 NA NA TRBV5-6 CASSLVQGKDEAFF TGTGCCAGCAGCTTGGTACAGGGCAAAGATGAAGCTTTCTTT
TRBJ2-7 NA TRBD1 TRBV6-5 CASRIQDRGLYEQYF TGTGCCAGCAGGATCCAGGACAGGGGTTTGTACGAGCAGTACTTC
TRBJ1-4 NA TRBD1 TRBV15 CATSRDRAREKLFF TGTGCCACCAGCAGGGACAGGGCGCGGGAAAAACTGTTTTTT
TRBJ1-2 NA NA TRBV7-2 CASTHRAGDVGYGYTF TGTGCCAGCACCCATCGGGCAGGGGACGTAGGCTATGGCTACACCTTC
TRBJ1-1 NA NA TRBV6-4 CASSESQGSGAFF TGTGCCAGCAGTGAGTCACAGGGATCAGGGGCTTTCTTT
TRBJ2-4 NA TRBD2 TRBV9 CASSVEGLAVNIQYF TGTGCCAGCAGCGTAGAGGGACTAGCCGTAAACATTCAGTACTTC
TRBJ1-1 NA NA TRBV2 CASSLDRNTEAFF TGTGCCAGCAGTCTAGACAGGAACACTGAAGCTTTCTTT
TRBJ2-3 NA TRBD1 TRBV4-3 CASSQDRQGADTQYF TGCGCCAGCAGCCAAGATAGGCAGGGGGCAGATACGCAGTATTTT
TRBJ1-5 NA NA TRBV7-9 CASSQSGNQPQHF TGTGCCAGCAGTCAGTCCGGGAATCAGCCCCAGCATTTT
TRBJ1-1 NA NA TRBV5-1 CASSLGGTKATEAFF TGCGCCAGCAGCCTAGGGGGAACGAAGGCGACTGAAGCTTTCTTT
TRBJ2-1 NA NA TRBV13 CASSPIREQNEQFF TGTGCCAGCAGCCCCATCCGGGAGCAAAATGAGCAGTTCTTC
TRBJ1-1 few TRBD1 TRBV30 CAFSGDRGTEAFF TGTGCCTTCTCCGGAGACAGGGGCACTGAAGCTTTCTTT
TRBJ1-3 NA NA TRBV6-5 CASSYLREKGNTIYF TGTGCCAGCAGTTACTTGAGGGAGAAGGGAAACACCATATATTTT
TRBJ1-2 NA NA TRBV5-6 CASSTWAFNYGYTF TGTGCCAGCAGCACCTGGGCGTTTAACTATGGCTACACCTTC
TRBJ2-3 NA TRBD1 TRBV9 CASKGQYTDTQYF TGTGCCAGCAAGGGACAGTACACAGATACGCAGTATTTT
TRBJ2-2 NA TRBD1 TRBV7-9 CASSSRQGNTGELFF TGTGCCAGCAGCTCCCGACAGGGAAACACCGGGGAGCTGTTTTTT
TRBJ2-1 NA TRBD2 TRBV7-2 CASSLVSGAPSYEQFF TGTGCCAGCAGCTTAGTTAGCGGGGCTCCCTCCTATGAGCAGTTCTTC
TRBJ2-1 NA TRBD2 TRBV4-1 CASSSGLYNEQFF TGCGCCAGTTCTAGCGGGTTATACAATGAGCAGTTCTTC
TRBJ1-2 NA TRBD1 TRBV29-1 CSVEDSRTGDYGYTF TGCAGCGTTGAAGACTCCCGGACAGGGGACTATGGCTACACCTTC
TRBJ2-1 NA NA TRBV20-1 CSARLAGEQFF TGCAGTGCTAGATTGGCAGGTGAGCAGTTCTTC
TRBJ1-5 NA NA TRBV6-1 CASSESPPPVSNQPQHF TGTGCCAGCAGTGAAAGCCCCCCCCCGGTTAGCAATCAGCCCCAGCATTTT
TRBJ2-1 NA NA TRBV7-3 CASSRTGQAYNEQFF TGTGCCAGCAGCCGAACGGGACAAGCCTACAATGAGCAGTTCTTC
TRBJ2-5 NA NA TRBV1 CTSSHPGLDKETQYF TGCACCAGCAGCCACCCCGGACTAGACAAAGAGACCCAGTACTTC
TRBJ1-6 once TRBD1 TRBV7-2 CASSRGPGTGVKNNSPLHF TGTGCCAGCAGCAGGGGTCCCGGGACAGGGGTGAAAAATAATTCACCCCTCCACTTT
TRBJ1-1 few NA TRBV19 CASSIGQRNTEAFF TGTGCCAGTAGTATTGGACAGAGGAACACTGAAGCTTTCTTT
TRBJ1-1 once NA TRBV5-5 CASSLDRDTEAFF TGTGCCAGCAGCTTGGACAGGGACACTGAAGCTTTCTTT
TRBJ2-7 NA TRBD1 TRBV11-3 CASGRDRGQEQYF TGTGCCAGCGGCCGGGACAGGGGGCAGGAGCAGTACTTC
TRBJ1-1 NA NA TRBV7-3 CASSLGGAYTEAFF TGTGCCAGCAGCTTAGGGGGGGCATATACTGAAGCTTTCTTT
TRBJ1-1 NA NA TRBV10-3 CATQTGNTEAFF TGTGCCACCCAAACAGGGAACACTGAAGCTTTCTTT